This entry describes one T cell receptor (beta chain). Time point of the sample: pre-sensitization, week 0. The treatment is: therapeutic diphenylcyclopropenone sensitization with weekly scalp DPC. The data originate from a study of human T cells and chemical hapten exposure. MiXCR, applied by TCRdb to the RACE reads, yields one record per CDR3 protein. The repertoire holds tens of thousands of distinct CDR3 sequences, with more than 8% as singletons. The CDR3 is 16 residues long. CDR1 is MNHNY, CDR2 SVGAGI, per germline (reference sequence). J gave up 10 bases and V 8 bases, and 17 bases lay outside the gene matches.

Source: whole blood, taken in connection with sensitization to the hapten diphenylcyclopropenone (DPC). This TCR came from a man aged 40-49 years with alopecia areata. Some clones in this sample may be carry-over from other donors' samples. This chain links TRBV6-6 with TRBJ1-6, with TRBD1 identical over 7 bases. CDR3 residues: CASFGAEQGPPSPLHF. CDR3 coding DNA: TGTGCCAGCTTCGGAGCAGAACAGGGGCCCCCCTCACCCCTCCACTTT.